This TCR beta chain was identified in a study of OX40 agonist ivuxolimab in advanced cancers. Across the whole study: Clinicians treated patients with ivuxolimab, an agonistic anti-OX40 (CD134) antibody. Intravenous ivuxolimab at 0.01 to 10 mg/kg was given to patients every 2 weeks. Partial responses occurred in three patients (one hepatocellular carcinoma, two cutaneous melanoma).

Sequencing was performed with immunoSEQ multiplex PCR; in TCRdb, only in-frame clones are kept and a portion is missing. The data contain 70,000 to 95,000 clones, about 94% of them singletons. Study-wide findings and caveats: Near-lowest levels of clonal expansion characterized partial responders at 0.1-3.0 mg/kg.

A note on this clone: As yet, its antigen is unknown.

The CDR3 consists of 12 residues. In germline, CDR1 is WSHSY, CDR2 SAAADI. The ends were cut back, 2 bases at V and 8 bases at J, with 9 bases in the middle. This receptor was taken from an adult with an advanced solid tumor such as melanoma, head and neck, liver or kidney cancer. Material: CD4+ or CD8+ T cells sorted from blood, obtained in a trial of the OX40 agonist ivuxolimab. The chain is built from TRBV10-2 and TRBJ1-2, with D uncertain. As DNA, the CDR3 is TGCGCCAGCAGTGAGAGGGCTGAAGGCTACACCTTC. This sequence encodes CASSERAEGYTF.